Listed here are 27 T cell receptor beta chains from one sample, sequenced in a study of cytomegalovirus exposure and HLA in healthy donors. The PCR contained 60 Vbeta and 13 Jbeta primers. TCRdb's table, derived via immunoSEQ multiplex PCR, lists solely in-frame clones and lacks some. The sample records 110,000 or so clones, roughly 82% being singletons. Sequencing was carried out using PBMCs. Every receptor here comes from a woman aged 35 to 49 in good health and CMV-seropositive.

This clone was seen more than once but under ten times. The V and J genes are TRBV6-6 and TRBJ2-3; 8 bases are shared with TRBD2. The CDR3 runs to 16 residues. The J segment lost 3 bases and the V segment lost 2 bases, leaving 7 bases of the junction unmatched. CDR1 is MNHNY and CDR2 is SVGAGI in the germline V gene (reference sequence). The CDR3 nucleotides read TGTGCCAGCAGTTACGGGCTAGCGGGTAGTACAGATACGCAGTATTTT. This codes for CASSYGLAGSTDTQYF.

As concerns this clone: A junction end diverges from the germline sequence, so it may reflect a read error. CDR3 region: CASSPPNRGLGNGQFF. The CDR3, as DNA: TGTGCCAGCTCACCACCAAACCGAGGTTTAGGCAATGGGCAGTTCTTC. The chain links TRBV18 to TRBJ2-1; D gene unclear. This CDR3 is built from 16 residues. Germline CDR1 and CDR2: KGHSH and LQKENI.

This clone was counted between two and nine times. The CDR3 DNA reads TGTGCCAGCAGTGAAGGGGGGACTAGCAAGAATGAGCAGTTCTTC. Translated: CASSEGGTSKNEQFF. The chain carries TRBV6-1 and TRBJ2-1; TRBD2 agrees at 9 bases. This CDR3 is built from 15 residues. Trimming removed 1 base from V and 7 bases from J; junction bases left unmatched: 5. Germline CDR1 MNHNS, CDR2 SASEGT.

The chain employs TRBV7-8 and TRBJ2-1; 16 bases map to TRBD2. Looked up from germline, CDR1 is SGHVS and CDR2 is FQNEAQ. The CDR3 extends over 16 amino acids. V lost 4 bases and J lost 8; bases outside the gene matches: 5. As DNA, the CDR3 is TGTGCCAGCAGCTCCGCCGGGACTAGCGGGGGGGATGAGCAGTTCTTC. Protein: CASSSAGTSGGDEQFF.

The chain recombines TRBV2 with TRBJ2-1; tentatively, D is TRBD2 (6 bases). The CDR3 has 17 amino acids. The germline gives CDR1 SNHLY, CDR2 FYNNEI. Trimming stripped 2 bases from V and 0 bases from J, with 14 bases between. The CDR3 here is CASSERSGWFSYNEQFF. DNA of the CDR3: TGTGCCAGCAGTGAACGAAGCGGGTGGTTCTCCTACAATGAGCAGTTCTTC.

The chain is built from TRBV18 and TRBJ2-2, with 9 bases matching TRBD1. The germline gives CDR1 KGHSH, CDR2 LQKENI. The CDR3 runs 15 residues. After removal of 6 bases from V and 4 bases from J, the junction contained 6 bases not matched to a gene. CDR3 in amino acids: CASSANRGPTGELFF. The CDR3 coding sequence is TGTGCCAGCTCCGCCAACAGGGGGCCCACCGGGGAGCTGTTTTTT.

The genes are TRBV6-6 and TRBJ1-2, with D perhaps TRBD1 (5 bases). The germline V gene encodes CDR1 MNHNY and CDR2 SVGAGI (reference sequence). The V and J ends lost 6 bases and 2 bases respectively, with 16 bases between them. The CDR3 spans 15 residues. The CDR3 sequence: CASRYLGTENYGYTF. The CDR3 DNA reads as TGTGCCAGCAGGTACCTTGGGACTGAGAACTATGGCTACACCTTC.

This rearrangement joins TRBV27 to TRBJ1-1; tentative D call: TRBD1 (6 bases). CDR3 size: 14 residues. Trimming stripped 5 bases from V and 0 bases from J, with 10 bases between. Germline CDR1 MNHEY, CDR2 SMNVEV (reference sequence). CDR3 residues: CASSPGVVNTEAFF. The CDR3 DNA reads TGTGCCAGCAGTCCAGGGGTTGTGAACACTGAAGCTTTCTTT.

The chain carries TRBV6-5 and TRBJ1-4; 8 bases align to TRBD1. There are 15 residues in the CDR3. Losses at the gene ends were 6 bases for V and 7 bases for J; bases not matched to a gene: 10. Germline CDR1 reads MNHEY; CDR2 reads SVGAGI. For the CDR3, the DNA is TGTGCCAGCAGCTCCGACGGGACAGGTCCTGAAAAACTGTTTTTT. Translation gives CASSSDGTGPEKLFF.

The chain links TRBV29-1 to TRBJ1-1, with 8 bases lining up with TRBD1. Trimming cost V 3 bases and J 4 bases; bases outside gene matches: 7. There are 14 residues in the CDR3. CDR1 is SQVTM, CDR2 ANQGSEA, per germline. The chain's CDR3 is CSVDRGRFVTEAFF. The CDR3 DNA reads as TGCAGCGTTGACAGGGGGCGATTTGTCACTGAAGCTTTCTTT.

A single count supports this clone. The chain recombines TRBV18 with TRBJ1-1; TRBD1 might be the D (5 bases). Germline lookup yields CDR1 KGHSH and CDR2 LQKENI. CDR3 size: 16 residues. Trimming pared 2 bases from V and 0 bases from J, leaving 13 bases between. The CDR3 reads CASSPSQRGMNTEAFF. DNA for the CDR3: TGTGCCAGCTCACCATCCCAGCGGGGCATGAACACTGAAGCTTTCTTT.

The gene calls are TRBV28 and TRBJ1-2, with D tentatively TRBD1 (5 bases). Germline-derived CDR1 and CDR2 are MDHEN and SYDVKM. The CDR3 contains 14 residues. V gave up 8 bases and J gave up 2 bases, with 15 bases separating them. The CDR3 loop is CASEHPRGNYGYTF. CDR3 nucleotides: TGTGCCAGCGAACACCCGCGGGGGAACTATGGCTACACCTTC.

This clone was picked up one time. Written as DNA, the CDR3 is TGTGCCAGTAGTCCCCGACTAGCGACCGGGGAGCTGTTTTTT. Translation gives CASSPRLATGELFF. This chain connects TRBV19 to TRBJ2-2, with TRBD2 matching over 8 bases. The CDR3 is 14 residues long. CDR1 is LNHDA, CDR2 SQIVND, per germline (reference sequence). The V and J ends lost 5 bases and 5 bases, in that order; junction bases with no gene match: 4.

The chain couples TRBV4-1 to TRBJ2-1; tentatively, D is TRBD1 (6 bases). The ends were cut back, 0 bases at V and 4 bases at J, with 10 bases in the middle. CDR3 length equals 15 residues. The germline V gene has CDR1 MGHRA and CDR2 YSYEKL. The CDR3 loop is CASSQDRDTYNEQFF. CDR3 in DNA: TGCGCCAGCAGCCAAGACCGGGACACGTACAATGAGCAGTTCTTC.

The V gene is TRBV28, the J gene TRBJ1-5; no clear D. The CDR3 spans 12 residues. CDR1 and CDR2 (germline): MDHEN, SYDVKM. V lost 3 bases to trimming and J lost 9 bases, with 9 bases between them. CDR3 region: CASSFPSWPQHF. The CDR3 region has the DNA TGTGCCAGCAGTTTCCCATCATGGCCCCAGCATTTT.

The sample holds one count of this clone. V gene TRBV19 combines with J gene TRBJ1-2, with D possibly TRBD1 on 6 matching bases. V gave up 5 bases and J gave up 0 bases, with 13 bases separating them. In germline, CDR1 is LNHDA, CDR2 SQIVND (reference sequence). The CDR3 is 15 residues long. In DNA, the CDR3 is TGTGCCAGTAGTCCCCAACAGGGTGCTAACTATGGCTACACCTTC. This translates into CASSPQQGANYGYTF.

The chain recombines TRBV29-1 with TRBJ2-5, with 7 bases fitting TRBD1. The CDR3 extends over 14 amino acids. V dropped 6 bases and J dropped 4; count of bases not matched to a gene: 11. Looked up from germline, CDR1 is SQVTM and CDR2 is ANQGSEA. In nucleotides, the CDR3 is TGCAGCGTATGGGACAGAAATTTGCGAGAGACCCAGTACTTC. It translates to CSVWDRNLRETQYF.

The genes are TRBV9 and TRBJ1-2; unclear D gene. V lost 4 bases to trimming and J lost 6 bases, with 16 bases between them. CDR1 and CDR2 from the germline V gene are SGDLS and YYNGEE. CDR3 length: 14 residues. CDR3 in DNA: TGTGCCAGCAGCCCCAGGAGGAATTCGCATGGCTACACCTTC. Its translation is CASSPRRNSHGYTF.

This sequence joins TRBV7-3 and TRBJ2-1, with 9 bases fitting TRBD2. Germline V CDR1 and CDR2: SGHTA, FQGTGA. V shed 0 bases, J shed 4 bases, and the junction held 4 bases outside the gene matches. This CDR3 region has 16 residues. In nucleotides, the CDR3 is TGTGCCAGCAGCTTAACCCCAGCGGGAGGTTACAATGAGCAGTTCTTC. It is translated as CASSLTPAGGYNEQFF.

The chain links TRBV6-1 to TRBJ2-5; 12 nucleotides line up with TRBD2. Germline lookup yields CDR1 MNHNS and CDR2 SASEGT. V shed 4 bases, J shed 0 bases, and the junction held 3 bases outside the gene matches. The CDR3 sequence is 16 residues long. DNA of the CDR3: TGTGCCAGCAGTGGGGGACTAGCGGGCTACCAAGAGACCCAGTACTTC. This encodes CASSGGLAGYQETQYF.

V and J are TRBV19 and TRBJ1-1, with TRBD1 matching 9 bases. The CDR3 consists of 14 residues. The V gene end was trimmed by 5 bases and the J gene end by 6 bases; junction bases not matched to a gene: 7. The germline V gene encodes CDR1 LNHDA and CDR2 SQIVND (reference sequence). The CDR3 sequence is CASSAATGGPEAFF. The CDR3, as DNA: TGTGCCAGTAGTGCCGCAACAGGGGGCCCTGAAGCTTTCTTT. Filled out from reference TRBV19 and TRBJ1-1, the complete variable domain reads DGGITQSPKYLFRKEGQNVTLSCEQNLNHDAMYWYRQDPGQGLRLIYYSQIVNDFQKGDIAEGYSVSREKKESFPLTVTSAQKNPTAFYLCASSAATGGPEAFFGQGTRLTVV.

This chain connects TRBV5-4 to TRBJ1-2, with TRBD1 matching over 7 bases. The CDR3 extends over 13 amino acids. The germline CDR1 and CDR2 sequences are SGHNT and YYREEE (reference sequence). V shed 5 bases and J 6 bases; nucleotides not matched to a gene: 7. This CDR3 reads CASSRDSSDGYTF. The CDR3 bases are TGTGCCAGCAGTCGGGACAGTTCCGATGGCTACACCTTC.

The chain recombines TRBV29-1 with TRBJ2-2; unclear D gene. The CDR3 runs to 12 residues. CDR1 and CDR2 (germline): SQVTM, ANQGSEA. Trimming pared 6 bases from V and 2 bases from J, leaving 7 bases between. The CDR3 DNA reads as TGCAGCGTATACTATAACACCGGGGAGCTGTTTTTT. Translation: CSVYYNTGELFF.

The J gene is TRBJ1-1, the V gene TRBV4-1; tentatively, D is TRBD1 (6 bases). The length of the CDR3 is 14 residues. CDR1 and CDR2 from the germline V gene are MGHRA and YSYEKL. Trimming shortened V by 3 bases and J by 5 bases, and 13 bases separated the two germline ends. As DNA, the CDR3 is TGCGCCAGCAGCCAGTCGGGACATGGAACTGAAGCTTTCTTT. Residues: CASSQSGHGTEAFF.

The chain employs TRBV7-9 and TRBJ2-4; 9 bases line up with TRBD2. V lost 1 base, J lost 7 bases, and 5 bases stayed unmatched. Germline CDR1 SEHNR, CDR2 FQNEAQ (reference sequence). The CDR3 runs 15 residues. CDR3 region: CASSLGESGRNIQYF. In nucleotides, the CDR3 is TGTGCCAGCAGCTTAGGGGAAAGCGGGAGGAACATTCAGTACTTC.

This chain connects TRBV5-8 to TRBJ2-7; 12 nucleotides match TRBD1. The CDR3 is 15 residues long. Germline CDR1 and CDR2: SGHTS and YDEGEE. J was trimmed by 5 bases and V by 1 base; bases with no gene match: 4. The CDR3 region is CASSLPGQGADEQYF. The CDR3, as DNA: TGTGCCAGCAGCTTGCCGGGACAGGGGGCCGACGAGCAGTACTTC.

The rearrangement joins TRBV14 to TRBJ2-1; no clear D gene. Germline V gives CDR1 SGHDN, CDR2 FVKESK. Trimming removed 4 bases at V and 10 bases at J, with 11 bases between. The CDR3 is made up of 12 amino acids. This CDR3 is CASSPYRTEQFF. The CDR3 region has the DNA TGTGCCAGCAGCCCTTATAGAACGGAGCAGTTCTTC.